These T cell receptor beta chains were read from a single sample in a study of blood T cell repertoires in COVID-19. TCRdb keeps only in-frame clones here, not all; method: immunoSEQ multiplex PCR. The repertoire consists of 300,000 to 400,000 clones, with roughly 88% occurring once and the leading ten covering around 0.97%. Sequencing was performed on PBMCs or T cells enriched from blood (not recorded which). These receptors all come from a young woman with acute COVID-19. The CDR3 runs from the conserved cysteine through the conserved F or W. The size of a clone is reported for some rows only, either as once, few or many, or as a class for expanded clones.

V gene	clone size	CDR3 protein
TRBV29-1	-	CSVEFIRGPNTDTQYF
TRBV7-2	-	CASSYGTGGAYGYTF
TRBV7-9	-	CASSSPAGGLYNEQFF
TRBV7-2	-	CASSPYEGRQYF
TRBV4-1	once	CASSQYGTGGYNEQFF
TRBV7-9	-	CASSLALNTEAFF
TRBV19	-	CASNPGQGKNSPLHF
TRBV7-9	-	CASAISGTSGVNEQFF
TRBV7-3	-	CASSPGLAGSTDTQYF
TRBV18	-	CASSPAGPNTEAFF
TRBV7-8	-	CASSKEHRAKGGELFF
TRBV19	once	CASSNQAYGYTF
TRBV4-1	-	CASSQDRARGNEKLFF
TRBV9	-	CASSVLSEAGELFF
TRBV29-1	-	CSAYLQGVLSYEQYF
TRBV15	-	CATSRDPGQGVHNEQFF
TRBV30	-	CAWSTNTYGYTF
TRBV7-9	-	CASSSTLRNTEAFF
TRBV9	-	CASSVGGQGTYEQYF
TRBV5-6	-	CASSLINTEAFF
TRBV2	-	CASILRARTSGGAGDVETQYF
TRBV5-1	-	CASSTGTGFEKLFF
TRBV29-1	-	CSVENRDRAYEQYF
TRBV2	-	CASRDRDRGPRMADQPQHF
TRBV30	-	CAWSDLLQGVNTEAFF
TRBV1	once	CTSSQDEIAGDPLETQYF
TRBV12-1	-	CASSFRQGALDQPQHF
TRBV6-4	-	CASSARVASTDTQYF
TRBV29-1	-	CSVDWPPGSTEAFF
TRBV7-9	once	CASSLGQLYGYTF
TRBV6-5	-	CASSSGGGYQPQHF
TRBV19	once	CASRITGGGEKLFF
TRBV4-1	-	CASSQVQGSGGYTF
TRBV11-2	-	CASSLIIGTGVGSPLHF
TRBV18	once	CASSPGTGTGYNEQFF
TRBV4-1	-	CASRGLLMNTEAFF
TRBV6-2/TRBV6-3	-	CASSYPTSTDTQYF
TRBV10-3	many	CAISDHWRRPGLAVSSYNEQFF
TRBV7-9	-	CASYRGGNTEAFF
TRBV6-1	-	CASSEAGGLGEKLFF
TRBV3-1/TRBV3-2	-	CARFNGPGEDQPQHF
TRBV3-1/TRBV3-2	-	CASSQDRTGGNYGYTF